These T cell receptor beta chains were read from a single sample in a study of cytomegalovirus exposure and HLA in healthy donors. Using immunoSEQ multiplex PCR, the repertoire was profiled, and TCRdb retains in-frame clones only, with some absent. The sample holds more than 150,000 clones, approximately 82% seen once. The sample comprised PBMCs. The receptors were gathered from a girl aged 2 to 10 in good health and CMV-seropositive. The CDR3 runs from the conserved cysteine through the conserved F or W. D genes are given only for firm matches. The size entry is marked missing in some rows and otherwise reads once, few, many or a size class.

TRBV25-1	.	13	TRBJ1-2	once	TGTGCCAGCAGTGAATATGGGCGCTATGGCTACACCTTC	CASSEYGRYGYTF
TRBV7-3	TRBD1	13	TRBJ1-1	.	TGTGCCAGCAGTCGGGACAGGGGAGCTGAAGCTTTCTTT	CASSRDRGAEAFF
TRBV5-5	.	14	TRBJ2-7	.	TGTGCCAGCAGCTTGGAGATTCGGGTCTACGAGCAGTACTTC	CASSLEIRVYEQYF
TRBV2	TRBD1	15	TRBJ2-7	.	TGTGCCAGCAGTGCATCGCCGGGACAGCATTGCGAGCAGTACTTC	CASSASPGQHCEQYF
TRBV5-1	TRBD1	15	TRBJ1-2	.	TGCGCCAGCAGCTTGGCGGGACAGGGGGCGGTTGGCTACACCTTC	CASSLAGQGAVGYTF
TRBV2	.	11	TRBJ1-6	.	TGTGCCAGCAATGGCGGTTCACCCCTCCACTTT	CASNGGSPLHF
TRBV7-9	.	10	TRBJ1-4	.	TGTGCCAGCAGCGGGGGGGATCTGGATTTT	CASSGGDLDF
TRBV6-5	TRBD2	15	TRBJ2-1	.	TGTGCCAGCATCGGGACTAGCGATCGATACAATGAGCAGTTCTTC	CASIGTSDRYNEQFF
TRBV9	TRBD1	15	TRBJ1-2	.	TGTGCCAGCAGCGTAGGACAGGGGCCCGTCTATGGCTACACCTTC	CASSVGQGPVYGYTF
TRBV2	.	16	TRBJ1-5	.	TGTGCCAGCAACCCCGGGAGGCAAATTAGCAATCAGCCCCAGCATTTT	CASNPGRQISNQPQHF
TRBV2	.	11	TRBJ2-7	.	TGTGCCAGCGAGGACAAGTACGAGCAGTACTTC	CASEDKYEQYF
TRBV6-5	TRBD1	12	TRBJ1-1	.	TGTGCCAGCAGCGTACGACAGGGTGGAGCTTTCTTT	CASSVRQGGAFF
TRBV5-6	.	15	TRBJ1-3	.	TGTGCCAGCAGCTCCATACAGGGTACTGGAAACACCATATATTTT	CASSSIQGTGNTIYF
TRBV27	TRBD1	13	TRBJ1-2	.	TGTGCCAGCAGTTACAGGGGGGGCTATGGCTACACCTTC	CASSYRGGYGYTF
TRBV12-1	.	16	TRBJ2-5	.	TGTGCCAGCAGCTATACTAGCGGAGATACTCAAGAGACCCAGTACTTC	CASSYTSGDTQETQYF
TRBV19	TRBD1	13	TRBJ2-5	.	TGTGCCAGTAGCGGACAGGTGGGGGAGACCCAGTACTTC	CASSGQVGETQYF
TRBV7-3	.	14	TRBJ1-1	.	TGTGCCAGCAGCGTAGTCGGGTGGAACACTGAAGCTTTCTTT	CASSVVGWNTEAFF
TRBV28	TRBD1	15	TRBJ1-2	.	TGTGCCAGCAGTACCCAAGACAGGGGAGCCTATGGCTACACCTTC	CASSTQDRGAYGYTF
TRBV5-6	TRBD1	16	TRBJ1-5	.	TGTGCCAGCAGCTTCCGGGACAGGGAAGCCAATCAGCCCCAGCATTTT	CASSFRDREANQPQHF
TRBV12-2	.	15	TRBJ2-5	.	TGTGCAAGTCGCGGGTGTGGGGGGGCACAAGAGACCCAGTACTTC	CASRGCGGAQETQYF
TRBV6-5	TRBD1	15	TRBJ2-3	.	TGTGCCAGCCGGGGACAGGGGGCTTTGACAGATACGCAGTATTTT	CASRGQGALTDTQYF
TRBV15	.	16	TRBJ2-7	.	TGTGCCACCAGCAGAGATTCGGGGACACAATCCTACGAGCAGTACTTC	CATSRDSGTQSYEQYF
TRBV27	TRBD1	18	TRBJ2-6	.	TGTGCCAGCAGTTCACCGGGACAGCCATCCTCTGGGGCCAACGTCCTGACTTTC	CASSSPGQPSSGANVLTF
TRBV10-3	TRBD1	16	TRBJ2-3	.	TGTGCCATCAGTGCGACAGGGGGCGCCCCGGCAGATACGCAGTATTTT	CAISATGGAPADTQYF
TRBV7-2	.	15	TRBJ1-2	.	TGTGCCAGCAGCTTAGAGGCCCGACCGGGCTATGGCTACACCTTC	CASSLEARPGYGYTF
TRBV11-3	.	12	TRBJ1-1	.	TGTGCCAGCTGGGGGCGGGGGACTGAAGCTTTCTTT	CASWGRGTEAFF
TRBV5-4	.	14	TRBJ1-2	.	TGTGCCAGCAGCTTGGTTGGCCTTAACTATGGCTACACCTTC	CASSLVGLNYGYTF
TRBV30	TRBD2	14	TRBJ2-2	.	TGTGCCTGGAGTGCTAGCGGGAGGGCCGGGGAGCTGTTTTTT	CAWSASGRAGELFF
TRBV12-5	.	16	TRBJ2-1	.	TGTGCTAGTGGTTCCATACAGGGGACTCAGTACAATGAGCAGTTCTTC	CASGSIQGTQYNEQFF
TRBV27	TRBD2	14	TRBJ2-2	once	TGTGCCAGCACCCTACTAGCGGGCACCGGGGAGCTGTTTTTT	CASTLLAGTGELFF
TRBV19	TRBD1	15	TRBJ1-1	.	TGTGCCAGCACGCCCCTACAGGGGATGAACACTGAAGCTTTCTTT	CASTPLQGMNTEAFF
TRBV5-4	TRBD2	13	TRBJ2-7	.	TGTGCCAGCAGACTAGCGCACTCCTACGAGCAGTACTTC	CASRLAHSYEQYF
TRBV11-3	.	16	TRBJ2-1	.	TGTGCCAGCAGCAGGCTTACAGGGCTCTCCTACAATGAGCAGTTCTTC	CASSRLTGLSYNEQFF
TRBV29-1	TRBD1	15	TRBJ2-4	.	TGCAGCGTTGAGGAGGACAGGGTAGCCAAAAACATTCAGTACTTC	CSVEEDRVAKNIQYF
TRBV28	.	11	TRBJ1-1	.	TGTGCCAGCAGCTCGAACACTGAAGCTTTCTTT	CASSSNTEAFF
TRBV7-7	TRBD1	18	TRBJ1-5	.	TGTGCCAGCAGCTTGGGACAGGGGGTCGGTTTAAGCAATCAGCCCCAGCATTTT	CASSLGQGVGLSNQPQHF
TRBV29-1	TRBD1	17	TRBJ2-4	.	TGCAGCGTTGAGATGTACAGGGGGCCTGGTACCAAAAACATTCAGTACTTC	CSVEMYRGPGTKNIQYF
TRBV5-1	.	18	TRBJ1-4	few	TGCGCCAGCAGCCTCCACGACAGGTCCCGAACTTCTAATGAAAAACTGTTTTTT	CASSLHDRSRTSNEKLFF
TRBV20-1	.	11	TRBJ1-4	few	TGCAGTGCTAGAGATCCGCACAGTCAAATTTTT	CSARDPHSQIF
TRBV30	TRBD2	14	TRBJ2-7	once	TGTGCCTGGAGCCTCGGGACTAGGGACTACGAGCAGTACTTC	CAWSLGTRDYEQYF
TRBV11-2	.	13	TRBJ2-1	.	TGTGCCAGCAGCTTAGGTACCTACAATGAGCAGTTCTTC	CASSLGTYNEQFF
TRBV29-1	.	13	TRBJ1-1	.	TGCAGCGCCGCGAGTGGGGGGGGCACTGAAGCTTTCTTT	CSAASGGGTEAFF
TRBV12-5	.	18	TRBJ1-5	.	TGTGCTAGTGGTTTGGCCCTTTTTGACGACTTTAGCAATCAGCCCCAGCATTTT	CASGLALFDDFSNQPQHF
TRBV19	TRBD1	13	TRBJ1-5	.	TGTGCCAGTATGGGACAGGACAATCAGCCCCAGCATTTT	CASMGQDNQPQHF
TRBV6-5	.	14	TRBJ1-1	.	TGTGCCAGCAGTTACTCAGAGGGTTCCCTTGAAGCTTTCTTT	CASSYSEGSLEAFF
TRBV2	.	13	TRBJ2-7	.	TGTGCCAGCAGTGAAGCACATGAAAAGGAGCAGTACTTC	CASSEAHEKEQYF